A selection of T cell receptor beta chains follows, all from one sample in a study of molecular identifiers for immune sequencing clone quantification. TCRdb processed the PCR reads anew with MiXCR; each CDR3 protein has one entry. The data contain roughly 93,000 distinct CDR3 sequences, around 20% of them singletons. The sequenced material came from naive CD8+ T cells from blood, with Jurkat cell RNA spiked in. These receptors were collected from a human donor in good health. Some libraries in this study had Jurkat cell RNA spiked in. The CDR3 runs from the conserved cysteine through the conserved F or W. D genes are given only for firm matches. Rows give clone size only sometimes, using once, few, many, or a class for an expanded clone.

TRBJ2-3 | many | TRBV5-1 | NA | TGCGCCAGCAGCTTGCACGGGACAGCAAAGACCGGGAGGTACACAGATACGCAGTATTTT | CASSLHGTAKTGRYTDTQYF
TRBJ2-7 | many | TRBV15 | TRBD1 | TGTGCCACCAGCAGGGACAGGGTAGTGGGCTACGAGCAGTACTTC | CATSRDRVVGYEQYF
TRBJ2-7 | many | TRBV11-2 | NA | TGTGCCAGCAGCTTAGATGTGTCAGGGCCTATTTCCGAGCAGTACTTC | CASSLDVSGPISEQYF
TRBJ2-7 | many | TRBV27 | TRBD1 | TGTGCCAGCAGTATAATACAGGGGTACGAGCAGTACTTC | CASSIIQGYEQYF
TRBJ2-7 | NA | TRBV19 | NA | TGTGCCAGTAGTATTTCAGAAAGCTACGAGCAGTACTTC | CASSISESYEQYF
TRBJ2-2 | NA | TRBV7-6 | NA | TGTGCCAGCAGCGAAACGGGACAGAACACCGGGGAGCTGTTTTTT | CASSETGQNTGELFF
TRBJ1-1 | many | TRBV21-1 | NA | TGTGCCAGCAGTGCCGGGCCGATCTTT | CASSAGPIF
TRBJ2-1 | many | TRBV28 | TRBD2 | TGTGCCAGCAGTTTAGGGACTAGCGGGAGTGATGAGCAGTTCTTC | CASSLGTSGSDEQFF
TRBJ2-7 | many | TRBV5-1 | TRBD2 | TGCGCCAGCAGCTTGGTCGGTCTAGCGGGGGGGCCGGTGGTCGACGAGCAGTACTTC | CASSLVGLAGGPVVDEQYF
TRBJ2-1 | many | TRBV20-1 | NA | TGCAGTGCTAGAGAGCTAGGGGGGGGGGCCGAAAATGAGCAGTTCTTC | CSARELGGGAENEQFF
TRBJ2-2 | NA | TRBV12-3/TRBV12-4 | TRBD2 | TGTGCCAGCAGCCAAAGGGTAGCGGGATACACCGGGGAGCTGTTTTTT | CASSQRVAGYTGELFF
TRBJ2-3 | many | TRBV24-1 | NA | TGTGCCACCAGTGGTACAGGGCTGTCCCCCACAGATACGCAGTATTTT | CATSGTGLSPTDTQYF
TRBJ2-7 | many | TRBV19 | NA | TGTGCCAGTAGTATTGACATCTCCTACGAGCAGTACTTC | CASSIDISYEQYF
TRBJ2-1 | many | TRBV4-2 | TRBD2 | TGTGCCAGCAGCCCGGGACTAGCTAATGAGCAGTTCTTC | CASSPGLANEQFF
TRBJ2-5 | many | TRBV28 | NA | TGTGCCAGCAGTTTTCTCCGTGACCAAGAGACCCAGTACTTC | CASSFLRDQETQYF
TRBJ2-7 | many | TRBV27 | TRBD2 | TGTGCCAGCAGTTTATTTAGCGGGGCCTACTACGAGCAGTACTTC | CASSLFSGAYYEQYF
TRBJ2-5 | many | TRBV27 | NA | TGTGCCAGCAGTTTATCGTGGGGAGAGACCCAGTACTTC | CASSLSWGETQYF
TRBJ2-3 | many | TRBV6-2/TRBV6-3 | NA | TGTGCCAGCAGTTACTCCCTTACCAGCACAGATACGCAGTATTTT | CASSYSLTSTDTQYF
TRBJ2-2 | many | TRBV5-6 | NA | TGTGCCAGCAGCTTGGATGACCGGGACACTGAGACCGGGGAGCTGTTTTTT | CASSLDDRDTETGELFF
TRBJ2-7 | many | TRBV5-4 | NA | TGTGCCAGCAGCTCAGGTCTTGACTACGAGCAGTACTTC | CASSSGLDYEQYF
TRBJ2-5 | many | TRBV30 | NA | TGTGCCTGGAGTGCTAGCGCGGGGCAAGAGACCCAGTACTTC | CAWSASAGQETQYF
TRBJ2-7 | NA | TRBV7-6 | NA | TGTGCCAGCAGCGCGGGACTGACCTACGAGCAGTACTTC | CASSAGLTYEQYF